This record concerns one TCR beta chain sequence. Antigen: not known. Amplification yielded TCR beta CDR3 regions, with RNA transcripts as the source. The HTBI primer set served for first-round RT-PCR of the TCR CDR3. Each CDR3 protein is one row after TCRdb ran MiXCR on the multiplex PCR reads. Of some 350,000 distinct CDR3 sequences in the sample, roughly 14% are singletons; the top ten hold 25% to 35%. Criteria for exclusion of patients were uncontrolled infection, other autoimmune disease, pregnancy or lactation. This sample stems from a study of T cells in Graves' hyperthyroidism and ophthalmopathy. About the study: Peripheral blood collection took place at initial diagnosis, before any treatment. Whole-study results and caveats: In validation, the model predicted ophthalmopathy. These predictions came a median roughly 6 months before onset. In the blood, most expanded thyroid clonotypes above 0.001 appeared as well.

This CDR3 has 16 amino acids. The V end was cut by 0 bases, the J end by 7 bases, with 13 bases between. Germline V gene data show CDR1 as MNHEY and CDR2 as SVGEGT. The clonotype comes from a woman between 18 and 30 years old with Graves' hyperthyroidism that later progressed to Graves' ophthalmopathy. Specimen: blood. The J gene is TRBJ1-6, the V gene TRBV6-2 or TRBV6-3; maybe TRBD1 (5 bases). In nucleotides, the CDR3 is TGTGCCAGCAGTTACTCCAGACAGCCTCCGAATTCACCCCTCCACTTT. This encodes CASSYSRQPPNSPLHF.